This T cell receptor (beta chain) was sequenced during a study of cytomegalovirus exposure and HLA in healthy donors. Data came from immunoSEQ multiplex PCR; TCRdb stores just in-frame clones and leaves some out. The table has more than 60,000 clones, around 97% seen once; the top ten hold 1.5% to 2%. The germline gives CDR1 SGHTA, CDR2 FQGTGA. This CDR3 has 16 amino acids. The V segment lost 2 bases and the J segment 4 bases; nucleotides outside the gene matches: 5. The sample was PBMCs. This sequence originates from a woman aged 18-29 years in good health and CMV-seropositive. The chain carries TRBV7-3 and TRBJ2-2; 9 nucleotides agree with TRBD2. DNA of the CDR3: TGTGCCAGCAGCTTAGATAGCGGGAGTGCCACCGGGGAGCTGTTTTTT. This sequence encodes CASSLDSGSATGELFF.